Listed below are T cell receptor beta chains from one sample, sequenced in a study of blood T cell repertoires in COVID-19. Libraries were prepared by immunoSEQ multiplex PCR; TCRdb keeps only in-frame clonotypes and omits some of them. The table records hundreds of thousands of clones, more than 85% of them present only once. Sequenced material: PBMCs or T cells enriched from blood (not recorded which). These receptors all stem from a woman aged 25 to 39 who had recovered from COVID-19. Both conserved end residues are part of each CDR3.

>TRBJ2-7|TRBV2
CASKKRDSSYEQYF
>TRBJ1-2|TRBV9
CASSVGGTPLPNYGYTF
>TRBJ2-3|TRBV14
CASSHRTGVTDTQYF
>TRBJ2-2|TRBV11-2
CASSLRGQVGELFF
>TRBJ2-1|TRBV19
CASSMALAGGWQFF
>TRBJ1-5|TRBV27
CASSPGTGLSQPQHF
>TRBJ1-1|TRBV5-1
CASSLPGTGGAGTEAFF
>TRBJ2-3|TRBV5-1
CASSLFVTVHSTDTQYF
>TRBJ1-5|TRBV28
CASSPGTGGLNQPQHF
>TRBJ1-2|TRBV27
CASRTTTAFLYGYTF
>TRBJ2-2|TRBV24-1
CATSDGTGGEVGELFF
>TRBJ1-3|TRBV9
CASSRQGQGRGNTIYF
>TRBJ1-2|TRBV2
CASSDSAYGYTF
>TRBJ2-1|TRBV7-9
CASSPNGGNEQFF
>TRBJ2-5|TRBV30
CAWSVFGTVYASQETQYF
>TRBJ2-7|TRBV7-9
CASSLGQGITYEQYF
>TRBJ1-6|TRBV11-2
CASSPMAGLRSPLHF
>TRBJ2-1|TRBV2
CASSDGRGGLGEQFF
>TRBJ1-5|TRBV25-1
CASSEDRAQPQHF
>TRBJ2-5|TRBV7-7
CASSLKISGGLQNF
>TRBJ1-4|TRBV20-1
CSAPRGSKLFF
>TRBJ2-3|TRBV24-1
CATSDQRGMVTDTQYF
>TRBJ1-5|TRBV18
CASSRTGKQPQHF
>TRBJ2-4|TRBV3-1/TRBV3-2
CASSQPGQGASSRGNIQYF
>TRBJ2-3|TRBV7-2
CASSLASGGKDTQYF
>TRBJ1-3|TRBV11-3
CASSATGASGNTIYF
>TRBJ1-3|TRBV18
CASSPRGRISGNTIYF
>TRBJ2-5|TRBV2
CASSSRTSGVETQYF